Listed below are T cell receptor beta chains from one sample, sequenced in a study of technical replicates of blood from a few donors. Libraries were prepared by immunoSEQ multiplex PCR; TCRdb keeps only in-frame clonotypes and omits some of them. The sample carries approximately 94,000 clones, approximately 95% recorded once. The sample taken for sequencing was T cells isolated from PBMCs. The receptors originated from a human donor in good health. The conserved cysteine and the conserved F or W are not part of the CDR3 here. Clone size appears in some rows only: once, few, many, or a class for an expanded clone.

ASSSQRTGPTRYEQY | TRBV28 | 15 | - | TRBJ2-7
ASSRTSGQETQY | TRBV6-6 | 12 | - | TRBJ2-5
ASSQSGIGEKLF | TRBV4-1 | 12 | - | TRBJ1-4
ASSRQGPNYGYT | TRBV6-5 | 12 | - | TRBJ1-2
ARSGTGDNSGREGYYEQY | TRBV19 | 18 | - | TRBJ2-7
ASSFASGRYEQF | TRBV28 | 12 | - | TRBJ2-1
ASSQGTLASYEQY | TRBV4-3 | 13 | - | TRBJ2-7
ASSGQGVGNQPQH | TRBV2 | 13 | - | TRBJ1-5
ASSPGIAGGYNEQF | TRBV5-6 | 14 | - | TRBJ2-1
SGGPSGRAHEQF | TRBV29-1 | 12 | - | TRBJ2-1
SVSGVKTDEQY | TRBV29-1 | 11 | - | TRBJ2-7
ASSKGCGTGGTGANVLT | TRBV21-1 | 17 | - | TRBJ2-6
ASSPGTGGEKLF | TRBV18 | 12 | - | TRBJ1-4
ASRPGGEAF | TRBV11-2 | 9 | - | TRBJ1-1
ASSLSVSGNTIY | TRBV18 | 12 | - | TRBJ1-3
ASSSPAGEGTEAF | TRBV7-8 | 13 | - | TRBJ1-1
ASGDRAEETQY | TRBV19 | 11 | once | TRBJ2-5
ASSRRYEQY | TRBV28 | 9 | - | TRBJ2-7
ASSPKGDGNQPQH | TRBV7-9 | 13 | - | TRBJ1-5
ASSQDLHNRYT | TRBV4-1 | 11 | - | TRBJ1-2
ASSPLQGGNQPQH | TRBV18 | 13 | - | TRBJ1-5
ASRPISRDRLNEQF | TRBV27 | 14 | once | TRBJ2-1
ASSAGGAGLAGFEQY | TRBV9 | 15 | - | TRBJ2-7
ASRIPGGQY | TRBV21-1 | 9 | - | TRBJ2-5
ASSQGSNSYEQY | TRBV4-2 | 12 | - | TRBJ2-7
AWDRSTGNTIY | TRBV30 | 11 | - | TRBJ1-3
ASSVGQGALSYEQY | TRBV9 | 14 | - | TRBJ2-7
ASSYSGTGFSYGYT | TRBV6-5 | 14 | - | TRBJ1-2
ASRVEIEAF | TRBV19 | 9 | - | TRBJ1-1
ASSQDRVGDTQY | TRBV4-1 | 12 | once | TRBJ2-3
ASSERREVIDTQY | TRBV10-1 | 13 | - | TRBJ2-3
ASSQVSGNEQY | TRBV4-1 | 11 | - | TRBJ2-7
ASSPGGAGELF | TRBV5-8 | 11 | - | TRBJ2-2
ASSPRGAGDEAEQF | TRBV18 | 14 | - | TRBJ2-1
ASSLVQGAGDGYT | TRBV11-2 | 13 | - | TRBJ1-2
ASSRDRARYT | TRBV11-3 | 10 | - | TRBJ1-2
ASSKLGTGFLNTEAF | TRBV21-1 | 15 | - | TRBJ1-1